These T cell receptor beta chains were read from a single sample in a study of response to subunit inactivated influenza vaccine. TCRdb itself ran the RT-PCR reads through MiXCR, one entry per CDR3 protein. The table has about 500,000 distinct CDR3 sequences, approximately 15% seen once. The sample consisted of CD4+ T cells sorted from PBMCs, taken around 25 months after vaccination. The source of these receptors is a man between 50 and 69 years old who received an inactivated influenza vaccine. Each CDR3 is given with its conserved first and last residue. Each record gives: J gene, V gene, D gene, clone size, CDR3 DNA, CDR3 protein. A D gene is named only where the DNA matches it firmly. Clone size is stated in some rows and not others, as once, few, many or a class when expanded.

J gene: TRBJ1-4
V gene: TRBV7-8
D gene: TRBD1
clone size: NA
CDR3 DNA: TGTGCCAGCAGGCAGGGGGCTGCTAATGAAAAACTGTTTTTT
CDR3 protein: CASRQGAANEKLFF

J gene: TRBJ2-3
V gene: TRBV20-1
D gene: NA
clone size: few
CDR3 DNA: TGCAGTGGTGAGATATGGCGGGGAGACACAGATACGCAGTATTTT
CDR3 protein: CSGEIWRGDTDTQYF

J gene: TRBJ2-7
V gene: TRBV3-1
D gene: TRBD2
clone size: few
CDR3 DNA: TGTGCCAGCAGCCATTTTGGGGGGGCCTACGAGCAGTACTTC
CDR3 protein: CASSHFGGAYEQYF

J gene: TRBJ2-1
V gene: TRBV15
D gene: NA
clone size: few
CDR3 DNA: TGTGCCACCAGCAGTGGGGTAGAGACCTACAATGAGCAGTTCTTC
CDR3 protein: CATSSGVETYNEQFF

J gene: TRBJ2-1
V gene: TRBV5-1
D gene: TRBD2
clone size: NA
CDR3 DNA: TGCGCCAGCAGCTTGGTTAGCGGGAGTGGTAGGAATGAGCAGTTCTTC
CDR3 protein: CASSLVSGSGRNEQFF

J gene: TRBJ2-7
V gene: TRBV25-1
D gene: TRBD2
clone size: once
CDR3 DNA: TGTGCCAGCAGTGAATCGCTGGCGGGAGTGGACGAGCAGTACTTC
CDR3 protein: CASSESLAGVDEQYF

J gene: TRBJ2-7
V gene: TRBV4-2
D gene: TRBD2
clone size: NA
CDR3 DNA: TGTGCCAGCAGCCTTGCTAGCGGGGGGGCGGGTTTAAACTACGAGCAGTACTTC
CDR3 protein: CASSLASGGAGLNYEQYF

J gene: TRBJ2-5
V gene: TRBV6-2/TRBV6-3
D gene: NA
clone size: once
CDR3 DNA: TGTGCCAGCAGCGACCGCTCGACCCAGTACTTC
CDR3 protein: CASSDRSTQYF

J gene: TRBJ2-1
V gene: TRBV9
D gene: NA
clone size: NA
CDR3 DNA: TGTGCCAGCAGCGTAGCTGGTGGACTCTACAATGAGCAGTTCTTC
CDR3 protein: CASSVAGGLYNEQFF

J gene: TRBJ2-4
V gene: TRBV5-6
D gene: NA
clone size: few
CDR3 DNA: TGTGCCAGCAGCTCCGGACATTTCAAAAACATTCAGTACTTC
CDR3 protein: CASSSGHFKNIQYF

J gene: TRBJ2-7
V gene: TRBV12-3/TRBV12-4
D gene: NA
clone size: NA
CDR3 DNA: TGTGCCAGCAGTTTAGTGGGTGGGGGCGACAACACTAAGCAGTACTTC
CDR3 protein: CASSLVGGGDNTKQYF

J gene: TRBJ2-3
V gene: TRBV20-1
D gene: TRBD1
clone size: NA
CDR3 DNA: TGCAGTGCCTACCAGTGGGACAGACCTAGCACAGATACGCAGTATTTT
CDR3 protein: CSAYQWDRPSTDTQYF

J gene: TRBJ2-7
V gene: TRBV30
D gene: TRBD1
clone size: many
CDR3 DNA: TGTGCCTGGGCCCCGGGACAGGGCTACGAGCAGTACTTC
CDR3 protein: CAWAPGQGYEQYF

J gene: TRBJ2-2
V gene: TRBV19
D gene: NA
clone size: few
CDR3 DNA: TGTGCCAGTAGTGATACCAACCACCAGGAGCTGTTTTTT
CDR3 protein: CASSDTNHQELFF

J gene: TRBJ2-3
V gene: TRBV20-1
D gene: TRBD1
clone size: NA
CDR3 DNA: TGCAGTGCTAGAGCCGCGACAGGGAATACGCAGTATTTT
CDR3 protein: CSARAATGNTQYF

J gene: TRBJ2-7
V gene: TRBV12-3/TRBV12-4
D gene: NA
clone size: few
CDR3 DNA: TGTGCCAGCAGTTTAGCATCGGGGGGCCTCGAGCAGTACTTC
CDR3 protein: CASSLASGGLEQYF

J gene: TRBJ2-5
V gene: TRBV20-1
D gene: TRBD2
clone size: few
CDR3 DNA: TGCAGTGCTAGCCAGCGGGGGGAGTGGGAGACCCAGTACTTC
CDR3 protein: CSASQRGEWETQYF

J gene: TRBJ2-7
V gene: TRBV9
D gene: TRBD1
clone size: few
CDR3 DNA: TGTGCCAGCAGCGGGGGACAGCTTCACTACGAGCAGTACTTC
CDR3 protein: CASSGGQLHYEQYF

J gene: TRBJ2-3
V gene: TRBV11-2
D gene: NA
clone size: NA
CDR3 DNA: TGTGCCAGCAGCTTAGGGCATGGAGATACGCAGTATTTT
CDR3 protein: CASSLGHGDTQYF

J gene: TRBJ2-1
V gene: TRBV29-1
D gene: TRBD2
clone size: NA
CDR3 DNA: TGCAGCGTTGGCGGCCGGACTAGCGCCTACAATGAACAGTTCTTC
CDR3 protein: CSVGGRTSAYNEQFF

J gene: TRBJ2-5
V gene: TRBV25-1
D gene: NA
clone size: few
CDR3 DNA: TGTGCCAGCACAAAAGAGACCCAGTACTTC
CDR3 protein: CASTKETQYF

J gene: TRBJ2-3
V gene: TRBV6-4
D gene: NA
clone size: NA
CDR3 DNA: TGTGCCAGCAGTGACGGGACACCAACAGATACGCAGTATTTT
CDR3 protein: CASSDGTPTDTQYF

J gene: TRBJ1-1
V gene: TRBV20-1
D gene: NA
clone size: many
CDR3 DNA: TGCAGTGCTAGAGGCCTACAGGGGAACACTGAAGCTTTCTTT
CDR3 protein: CSARGLQGNTEAFF

J gene: TRBJ2-4
V gene: TRBV6-2/TRBV6-3
D gene: NA
clone size: NA
CDR3 DNA: TGTGCCAGCGCTCTAGCCAAAAACATTGAGTACTTC
CDR3 protein: CASALAKNIEYF

J gene: TRBJ2-3
V gene: TRBV11-2
D gene: TRBD2
clone size: NA
CDR3 DNA: TGTGCCAGCAGCTTATTTTCAGGCGGGGGGATTTCTAGCACAGATACGCAGTATTTT
CDR3 protein: CASSLFSGGGISSTDTQYF

J gene: TRBJ2-1
V gene: TRBV12-3/TRBV12-4
D gene: NA
clone size: NA
CDR3 DNA: TGTGCCAGCACCCCCAGTGGGCCGTGGGAGCAGTTCTTC
CDR3 protein: CASTPSGPWEQFF

J gene: TRBJ1-4
V gene: TRBV7-2
D gene: TRBD1
clone size: NA
CDR3 DNA: TGTGCCAGCAGCTTTCAGGGGGGTTCAGGTGAAAAACTGTTTTTT
CDR3 protein: CASSFQGGSGEKLFF

J gene: TRBJ2-4
V gene: TRBV29-1
D gene: NA
clone size: NA
CDR3 DNA: TGCAGCGTCATTCGACAGGTTCTAGCCAAAAACATTCAGTACTTC
CDR3 protein: CSVIRQVLAKNIQYF

J gene: TRBJ1-2
V gene: TRBV6-6
D gene: TRBD1
clone size: NA
CDR3 DNA: TGTGCCAGCGACTCAGGGGGATCTGGCTACACCTTC
CDR3 protein: CASDSGGSGYTF

J gene: TRBJ2-3
V gene: TRBV30
D gene: NA
clone size: many
CDR3 DNA: TGTGCCTGGATTCCGGCGAACACAGATACGCAGTATTTT
CDR3 protein: CAWIPANTDTQYF

J gene: TRBJ1-3
V gene: TRBV7-3
D gene: NA
clone size: NA
CDR3 DNA: TGTGCCAGCAGCCCCCATCCGGGGCCGGGAAACACCATATATTTT
CDR3 protein: CASSPHPGPGNTIYF

J gene: TRBJ2-7
V gene: TRBV12-3/TRBV12-4
D gene: NA
clone size: many
CDR3 DNA: TGTGCCAGCAGCCCCGGACCCTACGAGCAGTACTTC
CDR3 protein: CASSPGPYEQYF

J gene: TRBJ2-7
V gene: TRBV7-8
D gene: TRBD2
clone size: NA
CDR3 DNA: TGTGCCAGCAGCTTCGGGGAGCGGGGGAGGCACGAGCAGTACTTC
CDR3 protein: CASSFGERGRHEQYF

J gene: TRBJ2-2
V gene: TRBV24-1
D gene: NA
clone size: NA
CDR3 DNA: TGTGCCACCAGTGATCCCTCAGGGGCTCGGAACACCGGGGAGCTGTTTTTT
CDR3 protein: CATSDPSGARNTGELFF

J gene: TRBJ2-4
V gene: TRBV5-1
D gene: TRBD2
clone size: few
CDR3 DNA: TGCGCCAGCAGCTTGGGACTAGCGGCAATAGCCAAAAACATTCAGTACTTC
CDR3 protein: CASSLGLAAIAKNIQYF

J gene: TRBJ2-7
V gene: TRBV6-1
D gene: NA
clone size: few
CDR3 DNA: TGTGCCAGCAGTGAACATTCCCTAGGCGAGCAGTACTTC
CDR3 protein: CASSEHSLGEQYF

J gene: TRBJ2-1
V gene: TRBV10-3
D gene: TRBD2
clone size: few
CDR3 DNA: TGTGCCATCAGTTCACTAGCGGACAATGAGCAGTTCTTC
CDR3 protein: CAISSLADNEQFF

J gene: TRBJ2-5
V gene: TRBV6-2/TRBV6-3
D gene: TRBD2
clone size: NA
CDR3 DNA: TGTGCCAGCAGACCGGGGGGCCAAGAGACCCAGTACTTC
CDR3 protein: CASRPGGQETQYF

J gene: TRBJ1-3
V gene: TRBV4-3
D gene: NA
clone size: few
CDR3 DNA: TGCGCCAGCAGCCAAGATTCGCTGGTAAACACCATATATTTT
CDR3 protein: CASSQDSLVNTIYF

J gene: TRBJ2-2
V gene: TRBV2
D gene: NA
clone size: few
CDR3 DNA: TGTGCCAGCAGCGGGGCATCGGGCACCGGGGAGCTGTTTTTT
CDR3 protein: CASSGASGTGELFF

J gene: TRBJ1-2
V gene: TRBV2
D gene: NA
clone size: few
CDR3 DNA: TGTGCCAGCAGTGGGGACATTAGTTATGGCTACACCTTC
CDR3 protein: CASSGDISYGYTF

J gene: TRBJ2-7
V gene: TRBV5-4
D gene: TRBD2
clone size: NA
CDR3 DNA: TGTGCCAGCAGCCCCGCCGGGACTAAGTCCTACGAGCAGTACTTC
CDR3 protein: CASSPAGTKSYEQYF

J gene: TRBJ2-2
V gene: TRBV12-3/TRBV12-4
D gene: TRBD1
clone size: NA
CDR3 DNA: TGTGCCAGTGGAAGGGACAGGTCTCACGGGGAGCTGTTTTTT
CDR3 protein: CASGRDRSHGELFF

J gene: TRBJ2-2
V gene: TRBV5-1
D gene: TRBD1
clone size: NA
CDR3 DNA: TGCGCCAGCAGCTGGAATCGACAGGGTCACGGGGAGCTGTTTTTT
CDR3 protein: CASSWNRQGHGELFF

J gene: TRBJ2-1
V gene: TRBV3-1
D gene: TRBD2
clone size: many
CDR3 DNA: TGTGCCAGCAGCCAAGCCGGGACTAGTGGGTCCAATGAGCAGTTCTTC
CDR3 protein: CASSQAGTSGSNEQFF

J gene: TRBJ1-6
V gene: TRBV7-2
D gene: NA
clone size: NA
CDR3 DNA: TGTGCCAGCAGCCCCTTGGGCGGTAGGGGGTATTCACCCCTCCACTTT
CDR3 protein: CASSPLGGRGYSPLHF

J gene: TRBJ2-3
V gene: TRBV12-3/TRBV12-4
D gene: NA
clone size: NA
CDR3 DNA: TGTGCCAGCAGTACAGGACAGAGCACAGTTACGCAGTATTTT
CDR3 protein: CASSTGQSTVTQYF

J gene: TRBJ2-3
V gene: TRBV20-1
D gene: NA
clone size: few
CDR3 DNA: TGCAGTGCTAGGACAGAGGATACGCAGTATTTT
CDR3 protein: CSARTEDTQYF

J gene: TRBJ2-1
V gene: TRBV20-1
D gene: TRBD1
clone size: NA
CDR3 DNA: TGCAGTGCTGGGCCGGGACAGGGTATATGGAATGAGCAGTTCTTC
CDR3 protein: CSAGPGQGIWNEQFF

J gene: TRBJ2-3
V gene: TRBV19
D gene: TRBD1
clone size: NA
CDR3 DNA: TGTGCCAGTAGTTCGCCAAGGGGGCCCACAGATACGCAGTATTTT
CDR3 protein: CASSSPRGPTDTQYF

J gene: TRBJ1-5
V gene: TRBV3-1
D gene: NA
clone size: few
CDR3 DNA: TGTGCCAGCAGCCTCAGGGGTTATCAGCCCCAGCATTTT
CDR3 protein: CASSLRGYQPQHF

J gene: TRBJ1-1
V gene: TRBV6-5
D gene: TRBD1
clone size: few
CDR3 DNA: TGTGCCAGCAGTTCCTCCGGACAGGGACTGGGAGCTTTCTTT
CDR3 protein: CASSSSGQGLGAFF

J gene: TRBJ2-6
V gene: TRBV6-5
D gene: TRBD1
clone size: few
CDR3 DNA: TGTGCCAGCAGTTCCCCGACAGGGAACTCTGGGGCCAACGTCCTGACTTTC
CDR3 protein: CASSSPTGNSGANVLTF

J gene: TRBJ2-5
V gene: TRBV4-3
D gene: NA
clone size: NA
CDR3 DNA: TGCGCCAGCAGCCAAGATCCCGGCGGTGGGGAGACCCAGTACTTC
CDR3 protein: CASSQDPGGGETQYF

J gene: TRBJ2-7
V gene: TRBV5-4
D gene: NA
clone size: NA
CDR3 DNA: TGTGCCAGCAGCTTGGAAAGGGCCCCCTACGAGCAGTACTTC
CDR3 protein: CASSLERAPYEQYF